Below are 20 T cell receptor beta chains sequenced from a single sample in a study of blood T cell repertoires in COVID-19. Profiled with immunoSEQ multiplex PCR; TCRdb holds only in-frame clones, not every one. The profile shows about 26,000 clones, 75% to 90% of them singletons. Sequencing was done on a sample of peripheral blood. These receptors were collected from a human donor in a cohort sampled during active COVID-19.

This chain joins TRBV6-6 and TRBJ2-5; perhaps TRBD2 as D (5 bases). CDR3 length: 12 residues. V lost 6 bases and J 5 bases, leaving 10 bases between the germline ends. In germline, CDR1 is MNHNY, CDR2 SVGAGI (reference sequence). CDR3: CASSPVAETQYF. The CDR3 coding sequence is TGTGCCAGCAGCCCGGTAGCGGAGACCCAGTACTTC.

The rearrangement joins TRBV3-1 (or the pseudogene TRBV3-2) to TRBJ2-1, with 14 bases lining up with TRBD2. J gave up 4 bases and V 4 bases, and 27 bases lay outside the gene matches. Per germline, CDR1 LGHDT and CDR2 YNNKEL (reference sequence). The length of the CDR3 is 24 residues. CDR3 amino acids: CASSPRGRSRLAGGPQSLYNEQFF. The CDR3 DNA is TGTGCCAGCAGCCCAAGGGGCAGGTCCAGACTAGCGGGAGGGCCTCAGTCATTATACAATGAGCAGTTCTTC.

This rearrangement joins TRBV11-3 to TRBJ2-1; 12 bases line up with TRBD2. J gave up 4 bases and V 0 bases, and 1 base lay outside the gene matches. Germline CDR1 reads SGHNT; CDR2 reads YENEEA. This CDR3 has 16 residues. In DNA form, the CDR3 reads TGTGCCAGCAGCTTAGAAGGGACTAGCGGGTACAATGAGCAGTTCTTC. Translation gives CASSLEGTSGYNEQFF.

Only one count was recorded for this clone. The chain links TRBV5-4 to TRBJ2-1; TRBD2 matches 12 bases. The J segment lost 5 bases and the V segment lost 4 bases, leaving 7 bases of the junction unmatched. This CDR3 is built from 16 residues. Germline loops: CDR1 SGHNT, CDR2 YYREEE (reference sequence). The CDR3 loop is CASSPPGLAGDNEQFF. DNA for the CDR3: TGTGCCAGCAGCCCTCCGGGACTAGCGGGCGACAATGAGCAGTTCTTC.

J is TRBJ2-5 and V is TRBV5-1; maybe TRBD2 (5 bases). CDR1 SGHRS and CDR2 YFSETQ come from the germline V gene. This CDR3 contains 15 residues. Trimming left V 4 bases short and J 5 bases short, with 18 bases between. CDR3 in DNA: TGCGCCAGCAGCCCTTTCAAAGTTGGACTGGAGACCCAGTACTTC. It specifies CASSPFKVGLETQYF. The variable domain in full, with the rest retrieved from reference TRBV5-1 and TRBJ2-5, is KAGVTQTPRYLIKTRGQQVTLSCSPISGHRSVSWYQQTPGQGLQFLFEYFSETQRNKGNFPGRFSGRQFSNSRSEMNVSTLELGDSALYLCASSPFKVGLETQYFGPGTRLLVL.

V and J are TRBV29-1 and TRBJ2-1; 15 bases align to TRBD2. Trimming at V came to 4 bases and at J to 12 bases, leaving 4 bases not matched to a gene. This CDR3 contains 13 residues. Germline V lookup: CDR1 SQVTM, CDR2 ANQGSEA. Here the CDR3 reads CSVGTSGGAGQFF. The CDR3 bases are TGCAGCGTTGGGACTAGCGGGGGGGCCGGGCAGTTCTTC.

The count of this clone is one. This chain links TRBV5-1 with TRBJ2-3; 7 bases agree with TRBD1. Trimming removed 4 bases from V and 3 bases from J; junction bases left unmatched: 8. Germline V gene lookup returns CDR1 SGHRS and CDR2 YFSETQ. This CDR3 spans 15 amino acids. The CDR3 sequence is CASSPGTDYTDTQYF. DNA of the CDR3: TGCGCCAGCAGCCCCGGGACAGACTATACAGATACGCAGTATTTT.

This rearrangement joins TRBV6-2 or TRBV6-3 to TRBJ1-5, with unresolved D. The CDR3 totals 13 residues. V was shortened by 4 bases and J by 7 bases, with 11 bases between the two germline ends. Germline values: CDR1 MNHEY, CDR2 SVGEGT. The chain's CDR3 is CASSSLPGQPQHF. For the CDR3, the DNA is TGTGCCAGCAGTTCCCTCCCCGGGCAGCCCCAGCATTTT.

This chain connects TRBV3-1 (or the pseudogene TRBV3-2) to TRBJ2-2, with D possibly matching TRBD2 (6 bases). CDR1 and CDR2 (germline): LGHDT, YNNKEL (reference sequence). The CDR3 runs to 17 residues. With 1 base removed from V and 7 bases from J, the gap between germline ends came to 19 bases. CDR3 protein: CASSQVGIGGFGGELFF. The CDR3 coding sequence is TGTGCCAGCAGCCAAGTAGGGATAGGAGGGTTTGGCGGGGAGCTGTTTTTT.

The chain joins TRBV18 to TRBJ1-3, with unresolved D. Germline V gene sequence: CDR1 KGHSH, CDR2 LQKENI. The germline V and J ends were trimmed by 3 bases and 0 bases, with 15 bases remaining between them. This CDR3 is built from 17 residues. CDR3: CASSPTEAPTSGNTIYF. CDR3 DNA: TGTGCCAGCTCACCCACGGAGGCACCTACCTCTGGAAACACCATATATTTT.

V and J are TRBV7-9 and TRBJ2-1; tentatively, D is TRBD1 (6 bases). The CDR3 extends over 13 amino acids. Germline V gene data show CDR1 as SEHNR and CDR2 as FQNEAQ (reference sequence). Trimming stripped 0 bases from V and 6 bases from J, with 6 bases between. DNA for the CDR3: TGTGCCAGCAGCTTAGCAGGGGGCAATGAGCAGTTCTTC. Translating gives CASSLAGGNEQFF. The full variable domain, completed using reference TRBV7-9 and TRBJ2-1, is DTGVSQNPRHKITKRGQNVTFRCDPISEHNRLYWYRQTLGQGPEFLTYFQNEAQLEKSRLLSDRFSAERPKGSFSTLEIQRTEQGDSAMYLCASSLAGGNEQFFGPGTRLTVL.

This chain uses TRBV5-1 with TRBJ1-1, with 7 positions matching TRBD1. V shed 4 bases, J shed 8 bases, and the junction held 2 bases outside the gene matches. The CDR3 length is 11 residues. Looked up from germline, CDR1 is SGHRS and CDR2 is YFSETQ. The DNA for the CDR3 is TGCGCCAGCAGCCAGACAGGGGAAGCTTTCTTT. Translating it yields CASSQTGEAFF.

V and J are TRBV6-5 and TRBJ2-2, with 14 bases matching TRBD2. The CDR3 covers 15 residues. Germline trimming cut 7 bases from V and 6 bases from J; bases unmatched to any gene: 4. Germline lookup yields CDR1 MNHEY and CDR2 SVGAGI. Here the CDR3 reads CASKGLAGVAGELFF. The DNA of the CDR3 is TGTGCCAGCAAGGGACTAGCGGGAGTCGCCGGGGAGCTGTTTTTT.

The chain couples TRBV19 to TRBJ2-1, with 8 positions matching TRBD1. This CDR3 contains 15 residues. With V trimmed by 7 bases and J by 7 bases, 12 bases remained unmatched. Looked up from germline, CDR1 is LNHDA and CDR2 is SQIVND (reference sequence). CDR3 sequence (DNA): TGTGCCAGTACTACGGACAGGGCAGGGGTAAATGAGCAGTTCTTC. It is translated as CASTTDRAGVNEQFF.

The genes are TRBV6-2 or TRBV6-3 and TRBJ1-5; TRBD1 matches at 8 bases. Per germline, CDR1 MNHEY and CDR2 SVGEGT. V gave up 7 bases and J gave up 2 bases; unmatched junction bases: 7. This CDR3 comprises 15 residues. The CDR3 region has the DNA TGTGCCAGCAACCCCGGACAGGGAGGCAATCAGCCCCAGCATTTT. As protein: CASNPGQGGNQPQHF.

The chain uses TRBV6-5 and TRBJ1-4, with 10 nucleotides matching TRBD1. V gave up 0 bases and J gave up 10 bases; unmatched junction bases: 5. CDR1 and CDR2 from the germline V gene are MNHEY and SVGAGI. This CDR3 comprises 15 residues. The DNA of the CDR3 is TGTGCCAGCAGTTACTCGTGGGACAGGGGAGGAAAACTGTTTTTT. This sequence encodes CASSYSWDRGGKLFF.

The V gene is TRBV4-1, the J gene TRBJ2-7; TRBD1 matches at 10 bases. There are 14 residues in the CDR3. J gave up 3 bases and V 3 bases, and 2 bases lay outside the gene matches. Germline CDR1 and CDR2: MGHRA and YSYEKL. The CDR3 DNA follows: TGCGCCAGCAGCCAGCGGGACAGGGGCTACGAGCAGTACTTC. This gives the protein CASSQRDRGYEQYF.

This clone turned up a few times. J is TRBJ2-7 and V is TRBV2; TRBD1 might be the D (6 bases). The germline V gene has CDR1 SNHLY and CDR2 FYNNEI. V dropped 4 bases and J dropped 2 bases, with 6 bases sitting between them. The CDR3 is 12 residues long. The CDR3 sequence: CASSGTAYEQYF. Here the CDR3 DNA reads TGTGCCAGCAGTGGGACAGCCTACGAGCAGTACTTC. Complete variable domain (other parts from reference TRBV2 and TRBJ2-7): EPEVTQTPSHQVTQMGQEVILRCVPISNHLYFYWYRQILGQKVEFLVSFYNNEISEKSEIFDDQFSVERPDGSNFTLKIRSTKLEDSAMYFCASSGTAYEQYFGPGTRLTVT.

The chain links TRBV6-1 to TRBJ2-1, with D maybe TRBD1 (5 bases). CDR1 is MNHNS and CDR2 is SASEGT in the germline V gene. The CDR3 spans 16 residues. V lost 4 bases and J lost 0, with 13 bases in between. Here the CDR3 reads CASSGTGYSSYNEQFF. The CDR3 nucleotides are TGTGCCAGCAGTGGAACAGGTTATAGCTCCTACAATGAGCAGTTCTTC.

The rearrangement uses TRBV19 and TRBJ1-5; 7 bases line up with TRBD1. Trimming at V came to 7 bases and at J to 4 bases, leaving 7 bases not matched to a gene. This CDR3 spans 14 amino acids. Germline V lookup: CDR1 LNHDA, CDR2 SQIVND (reference sequence). CDR3 nucleotides: TGTGCCAGTACCGAGACAGGGCTTAATCAGCCCCAGCATTTT. It translates to CASTETGLNQPQHF. The full variable domain, with the rest looked up from reference TRBV19 and TRBJ1-5, is DGGITQSPKYLFRKEGQNVTLSCEQNLNHDAMYWYRQDPGQGLRLIYYSQIVNDFQKGDIAEGYSVSREKKESFPLTVTSAQKNPTAFYLCASTETGLNQPQHFGDGTRLSIL.